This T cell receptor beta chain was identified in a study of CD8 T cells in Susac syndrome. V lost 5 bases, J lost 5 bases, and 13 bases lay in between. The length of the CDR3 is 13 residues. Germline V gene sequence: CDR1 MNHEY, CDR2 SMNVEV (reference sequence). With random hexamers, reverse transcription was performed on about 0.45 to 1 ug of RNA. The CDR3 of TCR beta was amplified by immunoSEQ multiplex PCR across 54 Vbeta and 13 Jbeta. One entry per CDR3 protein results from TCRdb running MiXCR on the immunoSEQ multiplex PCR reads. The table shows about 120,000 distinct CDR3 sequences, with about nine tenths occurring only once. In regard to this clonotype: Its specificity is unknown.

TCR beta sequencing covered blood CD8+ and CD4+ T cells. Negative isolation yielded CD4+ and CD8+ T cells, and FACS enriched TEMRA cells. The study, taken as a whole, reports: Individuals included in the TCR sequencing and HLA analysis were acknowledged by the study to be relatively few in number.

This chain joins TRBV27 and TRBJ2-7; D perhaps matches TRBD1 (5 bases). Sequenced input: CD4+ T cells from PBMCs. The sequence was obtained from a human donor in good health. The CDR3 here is CASSPAQGNEQYF. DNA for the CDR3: TGTGCCAGCAGTCCCGCTCAGGGTAACGAGCAGTACTTC.